The TCR beta chain described here comes from a study of shared clonotypes between healthy human individuals (dated by TCRdb to about 2020). At the level of the whole study: The cohort comprised two women and a few men aged 18 to 49 years. The study deeply sequenced blood TCR repertoires of about 5 healthy adults to estimate repertoire size and the extent of clonotype sharing between individuals. Each donor's leukapheresis produced roughly between roughly 0.85 and 9.5 billion PBMCs. For each donor, three plates each were used for CD4 naive and CD4 memory, two plates were used for CD8 naive, and one plate was used for CD8 memory. Libraries were prepared and TCR repertoires were sequenced by different laboratories using diverse techniques, in order to increase sequencing depth and limit assay-specific biases.

TCR CDR3 regions were amplified from genomic DNA by multiplex PCR using the deep immunoSEQ assay. Extracted genomic DNA from each cell subset was distributed evenly across all wells of several immunoSEQ 96-well plates, and each plate was treated as a replicate. For sorted subsets, roughly 200 ng of genomic DNA, equivalent to some 30,000 T cell genomes, went into each replicate PCR. The purified libraries were quantified using a Qubit 3.0 fluorometer, sized with a Bioanalyzer 2100, and then quantified again using the KAPA Library Quantification kit. Each immunoSEQ 96-well plate was sequenced on its own single-read 150-cycle Illumina NextSeq 550 flow cell. Concerning the study's data processing: Because the immunoSEQ output held only junctional sequences and lacked quality scores, the filtering could not match the filtering applied to full-length reads. To assign V/J genes and CDR3, sequences were annotated against IMGT germline references using PyIR, a Python wrapper for IgBLAST v1.9. Reads with weak V/J assignments (E-value above 1e-6), missing CDR3, stop codons, out-of-frame junctions, or ambiguous translated residues were removed. V3J clonotypes were defined as sequences sharing the same inferred V gene, J gene, and CDR3 amino acid sequence. The percentage overlap between two repertoires was calculated by dividing the number of shared unique clonotypes by the size of the smaller repertoire. RTK rarefaction, the Chao1 estimator, and Recon v2.1 estimates of unobserved clonotypes were used to assess repertoire richness. Generation probabilities were computed with OLGA for all TCRbeta clonotypes obtained by the gDNA method from several donors. TCRdb retrieved this table from immuneACCESS and kept in-frame rearrangements only. Not all clones are present; in checked studies, unresolved V genes account for under half, and no reason is known for the remainder. That table gives V, J and clone size, and the DNA gave D and trimming. The sample table contains 2 million to 2.5 million clones; only one count was recorded for about 95% of them. Together, the top ten hold roughly 1% of the sample.

As concerns this clone: It lacks a known antigen. Base qualities are not recorded, but no much larger clone differs from it by a single base.

CD8 naive samples were CD45RO-negative cells positively selected for CCR7, giving a CD45RA+CCR7+ population that excluded TemRA cells. Donors were healthy HIV-negative adults with no recently reported acute infections or vaccinations. Every donor was a Caucasian adult living in Nashville, Tennessee, USA. After blood collection by leukapheresis, PBMCs were isolated using Ficoll-Histopaque density gradient centrifugation and then cryopreserved in the vapor phase of liquid nitrogen. Analytical flow cytometry was used to check the purity and quantity of each magnetically sorted T cell population. Genomic DNA was isolated from every sorted fraction and measured by UV absorbance on a Nanodrop 2000c. Spanning cysteine to phenylalanine, the CDR3 consists of 16 amino acids. The DNA shown is the 48-base CDR3, in frame from base 1. Trimming takes 9 bases from V and 2 bases from J, and the germline ends sit 20 bases apart. CDR1 and CDR2, per the germline V gene, are SNHLY and FYNNEI.

Overall study results and their limits: Based on pairwise subsampling, the degree of clonotype sharing among donors was expected to be affected by sequencing depth. Estimated clonotype richness was generally larger for naive than for memory subsets. Compared with non-shared clonotypes, clonotypes shared by all four sorted-subset donors had higher generation probabilities. Only blood was sampled, and tissue TCR repertoires likely differ from those in blood. Sharing across a few donors was observed for about 5% of naive CD4, less than 4% of naive CD8, roughly 2.4% of memory CD4, and 0.4% of memory CD8 clonotypes. Even with the large sequencing depth, rarefaction of the sorted-subset datasets indicated that sequencing was incomplete. Because the study included a small number of donors, the genetic and exposure-history diversity represented was limited.

Sequencing was done on a sample of naive CD8+ T cells sorted from blood. Interpreted using the paper, the cell subset or site label stands for: CD45RA+CCR7+. The receptor's source is a man aged 18 to 29 in good health. The V and J segments used are TRBV2 and TRBJ1-5; possibly the D gene is TRBD1, per 5 matching bases. CDR3 reads: CARPDSSQGGNQPQHF. The DNA sequence is as follows: TGTGCCAGACCTGACAGTTCCCAAGGAGGCAATCAGCCCCAGCATTTT.